Presented here are 29 T cell receptor beta chains from one specimen sequenced in a study of beta chain features in type 1 diabetes. Study results and caveats: Significant though moderate, a shortening of TCRB CDR3s appeared in all four CD4+ subsets of Type 1 diabetes patients.

Sequencing targeted expressed TCRB transcripts, as all isolated RNA had been reverse transcribed. Only in-frame clones appear in the TCRdb table, and some are missing; sequencing was by immunoSEQ multiplex PCR. In the table there are approximately 170,000 clones, around 63% of which are singletons. The antigens of these receptors remain unknown. The specimen sequenced was naive CD4+ T cells from blood. Every receptor here comes from a man aged 25 to 40 with type 1 diabetes.

This clone was seen a handful of times. The chain joins TRBV4-1 to TRBJ2-3, with TRBD2 matching 14 bases. Germline V gene sequence: CDR1 MGHRA, CDR2 YSYEKL. Trimming at V came to 0 bases and at J to 0 bases, leaving 8 bases not matched to a gene. CDR3 size: 20 residues. In DNA, the CDR3 is TGCGCCAGCAGCCAAGATTCCGGACTAGCGGGGGGCCCTAGCACAGATACGCAGTATTTT. Its translation: CASSQDSGLAGGPSTDTQYF.

Written as DNA, the CDR3 is TGCACCAGCAGCCAAGATGAAAAGACAGCGTATGGCTACACCTTC. Translation gives CTSSQDEKTAYGYTF. The rearrangement uses TRBV1 and TRBJ1-2; the table gives TRBD1 as D, unverified against the DNA. TRBV1 represents a pseudogene. There are 15 residues in the CDR3.

The V call is TRBV14, the J call TRBJ1-1; D might be TRBD1 (5 bases). V gave up 4 bases and J gave up 2 bases, with 8 bases separating them. CDR1 is SGHDN and CDR2 is FVKESK in the germline V gene. The length of the CDR3 is 13 residues. The CDR3 DNA sequence: TGTGCCAGCAGCCGACAGACCAACACTGAAGCTTTCTTT. Translating gives CASSRQTNTEAFF.

The V and J genes are TRBV14 and TRBJ2-1, with 11 bases aligning to TRBD1. Germline V CDR1 and CDR2: SGHDN, FVKESK. This CDR3 spans 16 amino acids. V trimming: 4 bases; J trimming: 7 bases; junction bases outside the gene matches: 9. For the CDR3, the DNA is TGTGCCAGCAGCCCCTTGGACAGGGGGCGCGAGAATGAGCAGTTCTTC. Translation gives CASSPLDRGRENEQFF.

The chain links TRBV2 to TRBJ1-2; D ambiguous. V lost 3 bases and J lost 8, with 16 bases in between. The germline gives CDR1 SNHLY, CDR2 FYNNEI. This CDR3 is built from 14 residues. CDR3: CASSEGSTVGGYTF. As DNA, the CDR3 is TGTGCCAGCAGTGAGGGGAGCACCGTCGGCGGCTACACCTTC.

This clone was found a few times. The genes are TRBV4-2 and TRBJ1-2; 7 bases agree with TRBD1. Germline CDR1 and CDR2: LGHNA and YNFKEQ. With 4 bases clipped from V and 3 bases from J, the junction kept 8 bases outside the gene matches. This CDR3 is built from 15 residues. The CDR3 bases are TGTGCCAGCAGCCGAAGACAGGGCCAGGACTATGGCTACACCTTC. It is translated as CASSRRQGQDYGYTF.

This clone came up a few times. The V gene is TRBV5-6, the J gene TRBJ1-5; TRBD1 might be the D (6 bases). From germline, CDR1 is SGHDT and CDR2 YYEEEE. Trimming took 1 base from V and 3 from J, leaving 11 bases between them. This CDR3 is built from 15 residues. The CDR3 sequence: CASSLKTGYNQPQHF. The CDR3 DNA reads as TGTGCCAGCAGCTTGAAAACAGGGTACAATCAGCCCCAGCATTTT.

V gene TRBV9 combines with J gene TRBJ2-7; D is perhaps TRBD2 (5 bases). The V gene's germline CDR1 is SGDLS and CDR2 YYNGEE. Trimming took off 4 bases at V and 3 bases at J, with 11 bases between the two ends. The CDR3 contains 13 residues. CDR3 nucleotides: TGTGCCAGCAGCTCAGGACTGGACTACGAGCAGTACTTC. The encoded protein is CASSSGLDYEQYF.

The genes are TRBV27 and TRBJ2-7, with 10 nucleotides matching TRBD1. The CDR3 loop spans 17 amino acids. V lost 3 bases and J lost 2; bases outside the gene matches: 10. Germline V CDR1 and CDR2: MNHEY, SMNVEV (reference sequence). This chain's CDR3 is CASSLALRQGAPYEQYF. Written as DNA, the CDR3 is TGTGCCAGCAGTTTGGCCCTGCGACAGGGGGCCCCCTACGAGCAGTACTTC.

The V and J genes are TRBV18 and TRBJ2-5; D uncertain. Germline-derived CDR1 and CDR2 are KGHSH and LQKENI. Trimming removed 2 bases from V and 3 bases from J, with 7 bases in between. The CDR3 totals 13 residues. The CDR3 here is CASSPFAEETQYF. The CDR3 DNA follows: TGTGCCAGCTCACCATTCGCTGAAGAGACCCAGTACTTC.

A few counts support this clone. The chain is built from TRBV30 and TRBJ2-7, with unresolved D. This CDR3 spans 11 amino acids. The germline V gene encodes CDR1 GTSNPN and CDR2 SVGIG (reference sequence). Trimming cost V 5 bases and J 3 bases, with 8 bases left between them. Here the CDR3 reads CAWDKNYEQYF. The CDR3, as DNA: TGTGCCTGGGACAAAAACTACGAGCAGTACTTC.

The chain uses TRBV11-2 and TRBJ2-7, with D perhaps given as TRBD1 or TRBD2 (5 bases each). Germline V lookup: CDR1 SGHAT, CDR2 FQNNGV. The V end lost 2 bases, the J end lost 5 bases, and 10 bases lay between the germline ends. CDR3 length: 13 amino acids. The CDR3: CASSLPGSDEQYF. CDR3 DNA: TGTGCCAGCAGCTTACCAGGGAGCGACGAGCAGTACTTC.

This clone was counted a few times. The rearrangement links TRBV2 to TRBJ2-5; D call uncertain. CDR1 is SNHLY and CDR2 is FYNNEI in the germline V gene. This CDR3 region has 11 residues. Trimming left V 8 bases short and J 5 bases short, with 9 bases between. The CDR3 loop is CASSRRETQYF. CDR3 in DNA: TGTGCCAGCTCACGTAGGGAGACCCAGTACTTC.

V is TRBV27 and J is TRBJ2-3; 7 nucleotides match TRBD1. Germline CDR1 is MNHEY and CDR2 is SMNVEV (reference sequence). After removal of 3 bases from V and 2 bases from J, the junction contained 5 bases not matched to a gene. This CDR3 is built from 15 residues. The DNA for the CDR3 is TGTGCCAGCAGTTTTCGGACAGGCCCCACAGATACGCAGTATTTT. Translation gives CASSFRTGPTDTQYF.

The V gene is TRBV27, the J gene TRBJ2-7; D unclear. Looked up from germline, CDR1 is MNHEY and CDR2 is SMNVEV (reference sequence). Deletions cut 0 bases from V and 0 bases from J, with 6 bases between. This CDR3 contains 14 residues. Here the CDR3 reads CASSLSWSSYEQYF. Here the CDR3 DNA reads TGTGCCAGCAGTTTATCCTGGAGCTCCTACGAGCAGTACTTC.

The V call is TRBV9, the J call TRBJ2-7; 7 nucleotides line up with TRBD1. CDR1 SGDLS and CDR2 YYNGEE come from the germline V gene. Unmatched junction bases numbered 5, after V lost 1 base and J lost 7 bases. CDR3 length: 13 amino acids. CDR3 loop: CASSVQTGWEQYF. CDR3 DNA: TGTGCCAGCAGCGTACAGACAGGGTGGGAGCAGTACTTC.

The count of this clone is one. The chain recombines TRBV2 with TRBJ2-2; TRBD2 matches at 11 bases. CDR1 is SNHLY, CDR2 FYNNEI, per germline. The trim removed 2 bases at V and 4 bases at J, leaving 6 bases unmatched. This CDR3 is built from 17 residues. The CDR3 spells CASSEQLAGEGTGELFF. CDR3 DNA: TGTGCCAGCAGTGAACAACTAGCGGGGGAAGGCACCGGGGAGCTGTTTTTT.

V and J are TRBV15 and TRBJ2-2; D is unresolved. V was cut by 0 bases and J by 1 base, with 6 bases left in between. From germline, CDR1 is LNHNV and CDR2 YYDKDF (reference sequence). CDR3 length: 15 amino acids. The CDR3 DNA follows: TGTGCCACCAGCAGAGATACGGGGAACACCGGGGAGCTGTTTTTT. Amino acid sequence: CATSRDTGNTGELFF.

The chain employs TRBV23-1 and TRBJ1-5; D unresolved. TRBV23-1 counts as an open reading frame of uncertain function. The CDR3 has 15 amino acids. The V end lost 6 bases, the J end lost 5 bases, and 17 bases lay between the germline ends. CDR3 sequence reads: CASRLTPLHDQPQHF. The CDR3 DNA is TGCGCCAGCAGACTCACCCCCCTACACGATCAGCCCCAGCATTTT.

V is TRBV2 and J is TRBJ1-6; a possible D gene is TRBD1 (5 bases). CDR1 is SNHLY, CDR2 FYNNEI, per germline. Trimming cost V 6 bases and J 10 bases, with 10 bases left between them. The CDR3 consists of 12 residues. In DNA form, the CDR3 reads TGTGCCAGCAGCTGGGGGGGATCACCCCTCCACTTT. This gives the protein CASSWGGSPLHF.

The gene calls are TRBV4-1 and TRBJ1-2; D unresolved. V dropped 0 bases and J dropped 4 bases, with 9 bases sitting between them. The CDR3 has 14 amino acids. Per germline, CDR1 MGHRA and CDR2 YSYEKL. The CDR3 here is CASSQDPNSYGYTF. The DNA of the CDR3 is TGCGCCAGCAGCCAAGATCCTAATAGCTATGGCTACACCTTC.

This clone was found a few times. V gene TRBV29-1 combines with J gene TRBJ2-7; TRBD1 matches 8 bases. The V gene end was trimmed by 7 bases and the J gene end by 0 bases; junction bases not matched to a gene: 5. Germline lookup yields CDR1 SQVTM and CDR2 ANQGSEA. CDR3 length equals 13 residues. CDR3 region: CSGGTGFSYEQYF. The CDR3 DNA follows: TGCAGCGGGGGGACAGGATTCTCCTACGAGCAGTACTTC.

This clone was picked up a small number of times. This rearrangement joins TRBV19 to TRBJ2-2, with D possibly matching TRBD1 (5 bases). Germline V CDR1 and CDR2: LNHDA, SQIVND (reference sequence). This CDR3 spans 14 amino acids. V dropped 6 bases and J dropped 1 base, with 9 bases sitting between them. The CDR3 reads CASRVTGNTGELFF. DNA of the CDR3: TGTGCCAGTAGAGTAACAGGGAACACCGGGGAGCTGTTTTTT. The whole variable domain, filled in from reference TRBV19 and TRBJ2-2, reads DGGITQSPKYLFRKEGQNVTLSCEQNLNHDAMYWYRQDPGQGLRLIYYSQIVNDFQKGDIAEGYSVSREKKESFPLTVTSAQKNPTAFYLCASRVTGNTGELFFGEGSRLTVL.

This sequence joins TRBV30 and TRBJ2-4; D may be TRBD1 (5 bases). Trimming removed 5 bases from V and 0 bases from J, with 11 bases in between. This CDR3 is built from 14 residues. Germline V CDR1 and CDR2: GTSNPN, SVGIG (reference sequence). CDR3 sequence: CAWGTGIAKNIQYF. The CDR3, as DNA: TGTGCCTGGGGAACAGGAATAGCCAAAAACATTCAGTACTTC.

This clone occurred a few times. CDR3 coding DNA: TGTGCCTGGAGTTTGACAGGGGACAATCAGCCCCAGCATTTT. Protein sequence: CAWSLTGDNQPQHF. V gene TRBV30 combines with J gene TRBJ1-5, with TRBD1 identical over 8 bases. In germline, CDR1 is GTSNPN, CDR2 SVGIG (reference sequence). The CDR3 covers 14 residues. The J segment lost 3 bases and the V segment lost 2 bases, leaving 3 bases of the junction unmatched. The full variable domain, completed using reference TRBV30 and TRBJ1-5, is SQTIHQWPATLVQPVGSPLSLECTVEGTSNPNLYWYRQAAGRGLQLLFYSVGIGQISSEVPQNLSASRPQDRQFILSSKKLLLSDSGFYLCAWSLTGDNQPQHFGDGTRLSIL.

This chain uses TRBV15 with TRBJ2-7; D possibly corresponds to TRBD1 (6 bases). Germline CDR1 LNHNV, CDR2 YYDKDF (reference sequence). The CDR3 loop spans 13 amino acids. The V gene lost 5 bases and the J gene lost 5 bases, with 13 bases spanning the gap. Here the CDR3 DNA reads TGTGCCACCAGCGGGGGCCCCTTACACGAGCAGTACTTC. Translation gives CATSGGPLHEQYF.

This clone was detected only a few times. This chain connects TRBV6-4 to TRBJ1-2; 7 nucleotides match TRBD1. CDR1 and CDR2 (germline): MRHNA, SNTAGT. The V and J ends lost 3 bases and 0 bases, in that order; junction bases with no gene match: 4. This CDR3 is built from 15 residues. CDR3 protein: CASSEETGTNYGYTF. As DNA, the CDR3 is TGTGCCAGCAGTGAGGAGACAGGGACTAACTATGGCTACACCTTC.

This chain connects TRBV7-2 to TRBJ2-5; maybe TRBD1 (5 bases). Trimming cost V 5 bases and J 2 bases, with 9 bases left between them. Germline loops: CDR1 SGHTA, CDR2 FQGNSA. This CDR3 contains 13 residues. CDR3 protein: CASSLQGQETQYF. The CDR3 nucleotides are TGTGCCAGCAGCCTTCAGGGTCAAGAGACCCAGTACTTC.

This sequence joins TRBV30 and TRBJ1-2; 9 nucleotides align to TRBD1. The V gene's germline CDR1 is GTSNPN and CDR2 SVGIG (reference sequence). CDR3 length equals 18 residues. V lost 0 bases, J lost 3 bases, and 14 bases stayed unmatched. CDR3 sequence: CAWSVSRTGAWSHYGYTF. CDR3 nucleotide sequence: TGTGCCTGGAGTGTATCGCGGACAGGGGCCTGGAGTCACTATGGCTACACCTTC.